The next 11 T cell receptor beta chains were all read from a single sample in a study of tumor-infiltrating lymphocytes in primary liver carcinoma. From unsorted bulk tissue weighing 20-30 mg, DNA and RNA were co-extracted. Priming with a constant-region primer yielded TCR beta cDNA from 500 ng total RNA. Amplification in three nested multiplex PCR rounds with slightly modified ARM-PCR gave rise to TCR beta libraries. Amplification in the first two PCR rounds was performed using TRBV1-TRBV30 forward primers and a C-beta reverse primer for 10 cycles each. MiXCR, run by TCRdb on the multiplex PCR reads, gives a single entry per CDR3 protein. The data show 90,000 to 150,000 distinct CDR3 sequences, 50% to 70% seen once. The sample comprised liver tumor tissue from sampling region 1. The subset was: tumor region T1, superior pole. The receptor set was obtained from a woman aged 55 to 70 with primary liver carcinoma and hepatitis B virus infection.

About this clonotype itself: A clone one base away is much larger, so this may be a read error. The CDR3 reads CASSPVAVEQYF. The DNA of the CDR3 is TGTGCCAGCAGCCCCGTAGCGGTCGAGCAGTACTTC. The chain couples TRBV7-9 to TRBJ2-7; D may be TRBD2 (6 bases). Between the trimmed V and J ends, which lost 5 bases and 6 bases, there was a span of 11 bases. The CDR3 is made up of 12 amino acids. Germline CDR1 SEHNR, CDR2 FQNEAQ (reference sequence).

Regarding this clonotype: The junction shows a germline mismatch at one end, possibly a read error. The gene calls are TRBV28 and TRBJ2-3; D not resolved. The germline CDR1 and CDR2 sequences are MDHEN and SYDVKM. The CDR3 length is 13 residues. DNA for the CDR3: TGTACCAGCAGAGGACGGTACACAGATACGCAGTATTTT. Amino acids: CTSRGRYTDTQYF.

On this clonotype: A much larger clone is a single base away; this may be a read error. The genes are TRBV6-2 or TRBV6-3 and TRBJ2-7, with 7 positions matching TRBD1. The germline CDR1 and CDR2 sequences are MNHEY and SVGEGT. The CDR3 consists of 13 residues. The CDR3 DNA reads as TGTGCCAGCCGGGACAGCTTTTCCTACGAGCAGTGCTTC. Its translation is CASRDSFSYEQCF.

Regarding this clonotype: This may stem from a read error, because a much larger clone lies one nucleotide away. V gene TRBV10-1 combines with J gene TRBJ2-7, with TRBD1 as a possible D gene (6 bases). V was cut by 4 bases and J by 4 bases, with 17 bases left in between. CDR1 is WNHNN, CDR2 SYGVQD, per germline (reference sequence). This CDR3 comprises 15 residues. CDR3 amino acids: CASSVPGQHPYEQYF. The CDR3 DNA reads TGCGCCAGCAGTGTTCCGGGACAACATCCATACGAGCAGTACTTC.

The V gene is TRBV11-3, the J gene TRBJ2-2; possibly TRBD2 for D (5 bases). Trimming left V 10 bases short and J 8 bases short, with 11 bases between. CDR3 length equals 11 residues. The V gene's germline CDR1 is SGHNT and CDR2 YENEEA. This chain's CDR3 is CANGLAGELFF. The CDR3 nucleotides read TGTGCCAACGGCTTAGCGGGGGAGCTGTTTTTT.

V usage is TRBV4-2 and J usage is TRBJ2-5; weak D call: TRBD2 (5 bases). Germline CDR1 is LGHNA and CDR2 is YNFKEQ. V was pared by 1 base and J by 7 bases, with 13 bases between. The CDR3 contains 14 residues. CDR3 coding DNA: TGTGCCAGCAGCCAAGCGACTACTTCTTTGACCCAGTACTTC. As protein: CASSQATTSLTQYF.

About this clonotype itself: A read error is likely, as this CDR3 ends without the conserved phenylalanine or tryptophan. Because the CDR3's place on the DNA is in doubt, the DNA is left out and the CDR3 is given as listed by TCRdb. This chain links TRBV12-3 or TRBV12-4 with TRBJ2-1; TRBD2 is the table's D call and was not checked against the DNA. Counting both end residues, the CDR3 totals 13 amino acids. The CDR3 protein is CTSSLARASFKFL.

As regards this clonotype: A much larger clonotype is one base distant, so this may be a read error. The V gene is TRBV6-5, the J gene TRBJ1-1, with 9 bases that match TRBD1. The germline V gene has CDR1 MNHEY and CDR2 SVGAGI. The CDR3 covers 15 residues. The CDR3 region is CATSSLTGGGTEAFF. DNA for the CDR3: TGTGCCACCAGTTCCCTGACAGGGGGGGGGACTGAAGCTTTCTTT.

Notes on this clonotype: Since a much larger clone is just one base distant, this may be a read error. The chain has TRBV5-5 and TRBJ1-2; no firm D call. This CDR3 contains 14 residues. V lost 4 bases and J lost 1, with 11 bases in between. Germline V gene data show CDR1 as SGHKS and CDR2 as YYEKEE (reference sequence). CDR3 region: CASSMVQNNYGYTF. CDR3 coding DNA: TGTGCCAGCAGCATGGTTCAGAATAACTATGGCTACACCTTC.

This clonotype was observed at least ten times. This chain connects TRBV14 to TRBJ2-7; TRBD1 aligns across 9 bases. Trimming cost V 4 bases and J 5 bases; bases outside gene matches: 6. CDR1 is SGHDN, CDR2 FVKESK, per germline. CDR3 length equals 14 residues. The CDR3 DNA sequence: TGTGCCAGCAGCCGAGCAGGGACAGGGAACGAGCAGTACTTC. As protein: CASSRAGTGNEQYF.

The chain uses TRBV5-6 and TRBJ2-7; 11 bases match TRBD2. V trimming: 5 bases; J trimming: 3 bases; junction bases outside the gene matches: 19. Germline V gives CDR1 SGHDT, CDR2 YYEEEE. The CDR3 has 19 amino acids. The CDR3 bases are TGTGCCAGCAGTATGATGACGGGTGCCGGGACTAGCGGCTTCTACGAGCAGTACTTC. Encoded protein: CASSMMTGAGTSGFYEQYF.